These T cell receptor beta chains were read from a single sample in a study of T cells after yellow fever vaccination. Each CDR3 protein is one row after TCRdb ran MiXCR on the 5' RACE reads. Counted here are about 340,000 distinct CDR3 sequences, about 4% occurring once; the ten biggest clones make up 24%. The sample consisted of PBMCs, taken 5 days after the yellow fever booster vaccination. All receptors derive from a man between 18 and 29 years old who received the YFV17D yellow fever vaccine. Each CDR3 is given with its conserved first and last residue. Each record gives: J gene, clone size, V gene, D gene, CDR3 DNA, CDR3 protein. D genes are given only for firm matches. Size tells how often a clone was seen (once, few, many) or the class of an expanded clone, and some rows leave it out.

j_call: TRBJ2-1
clone_size: many
v_call: TRBV7-9
d_call: -
cdr3_nt: TGTGCCAGCAGCCCCCAGACTAGAATCAATGAGCAGTTCTTC
cdr3_aa: CASSPQTRINEQFF

j_call: TRBJ2-1
clone_size: -
v_call: TRBV9
d_call: TRBD1
cdr3_nt: TGTGCCAGCAGGGGACAGGGAAATGAGCAGTTCTTC
cdr3_aa: CASRGQGNEQFF

j_call: TRBJ1-2
clone_size: few
v_call: TRBV4-1
d_call: -
cdr3_nt: TGCGCCAGCAGCCAAGTCCGCGGCTCTGGCTACACCTTC
cdr3_aa: CASSQVRGSGYTF

j_call: TRBJ2-7
clone_size: many
v_call: TRBV7-6
d_call: -
cdr3_nt: TGTGCCAGCAGCTTAGCCCCGGGAGATTACGAGCAGTACTTC
cdr3_aa: CASSLAPGDYEQYF

j_call: TRBJ2-7
clone_size: -
v_call: TRBV7-9
d_call: TRBD1
cdr3_nt: TGTGCCAGCAGCTGGGGACAGGGCAACGAGCAGTACTTC
cdr3_aa: CASSWGQGNEQYF

j_call: TRBJ2-3
clone_size: -
v_call: TRBV7-9
d_call: -
cdr3_nt: TGTGCCAGCAGCTTAGAGTCGTATACGCAGTATTTT
cdr3_aa: CASSLESYTQYF

j_call: TRBJ1-6
clone_size: few
v_call: TRBV28
d_call: TRBD1
cdr3_nt: TGTGCCAGCCTTTATACCGCAGGGGGGCATTCACCCCTCCACTTT
cdr3_aa: CASLYTAGGHSPLHF

j_call: TRBJ2-5
clone_size: few
v_call: TRBV20-1
d_call: -
cdr3_nt: TGCAGTGCTCCCCGGACAGCCGGGACTCCACAAGAGACCCAGTACTTC
cdr3_aa: CSAPRTAGTPQETQYF

j_call: TRBJ2-1
clone_size: -
v_call: TRBV18
d_call: -
cdr3_nt: TGTGCCAGCTCACCACATTGGAGGAGAGGGAATTGTGAGCAGTTCTTC
cdr3_aa: CASSPHWRRGNCEQFF

j_call: TRBJ1-2
clone_size: few
v_call: TRBV29-1
d_call: TRBD1
cdr3_nt: TGCAGCTACGGGCAGGGGGCCCTGGACCAGAACTATGGCTACACCTTC
cdr3_aa: CSYGQGALDQNYGYTF

j_call: TRBJ2-3
clone_size: few
v_call: TRBV19
d_call: -
cdr3_nt: TGTGCCAGTAGTCCGTCGCCAACTGGCACAGATACGCAGTATTTT
cdr3_aa: CASSPSPTGTDTQYF

j_call: TRBJ1-4
clone_size: -
v_call: TRBV4-1
d_call: TRBD1
cdr3_nt: TGCGCCAGCAGCCAAAGACAGGGACACGAAAAACTGTTTTTT
cdr3_aa: CASSQRQGHEKLFF

j_call: TRBJ2-3
clone_size: -
v_call: TRBV4-2
d_call: TRBD2
cdr3_nt: TGTGCCAGCAGCCAAGAAAGCGGGGGGCCAGATACGCAGTATTTT
cdr3_aa: CASSQESGGPDTQYF

j_call: TRBJ2-3
clone_size: few
v_call: TRBV24-1
d_call: -
cdr3_nt: TGTGCCACCAGTGATAACGCGCGGTCAGATACGCAGTATTTT
cdr3_aa: CATSDNARSDTQYF

j_call: TRBJ1-1
clone_size: few
v_call: TRBV6-5
d_call: -
cdr3_nt: TGTGCCAGCAAATCACTGATGAACACTGAAGCTTTCTTT
cdr3_aa: CASKSLMNTEAFF

j_call: TRBJ2-1
clone_size: -
v_call: TRBV24-1
d_call: -
cdr3_nt: TGTGCCACCAGTGATTTAACCGGGGAGGCCTACAATGAGCAGTTCTTC
cdr3_aa: CATSDLTGEAYNEQFF

j_call: TRBJ1-4
clone_size: many
v_call: TRBV4-3
d_call: -
cdr3_nt: TGCGCCAGCAGCCCAACGGGGGGGGCAACTAATGAAAAACTGTTTTTT
cdr3_aa: CASSPTGGATNEKLFF

j_call: TRBJ1-1
clone_size: -
v_call: TRBV20-1
d_call: -
cdr3_nt: TGCAGTGCTATCCGGAGGAGGGGCCCCCAGAACACTGAAGCTTTCTTT
cdr3_aa: CSAIRRRGPQNTEAFF